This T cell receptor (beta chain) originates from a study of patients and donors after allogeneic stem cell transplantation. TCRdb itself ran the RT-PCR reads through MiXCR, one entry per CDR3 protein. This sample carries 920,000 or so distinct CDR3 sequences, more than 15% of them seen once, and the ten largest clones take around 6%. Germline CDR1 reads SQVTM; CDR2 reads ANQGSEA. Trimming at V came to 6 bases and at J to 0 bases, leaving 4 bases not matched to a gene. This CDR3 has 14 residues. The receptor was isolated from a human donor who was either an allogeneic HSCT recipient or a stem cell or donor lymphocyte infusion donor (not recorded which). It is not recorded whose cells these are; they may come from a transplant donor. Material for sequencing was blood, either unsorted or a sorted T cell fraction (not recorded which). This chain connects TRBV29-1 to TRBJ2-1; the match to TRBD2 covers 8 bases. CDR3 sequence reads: CSVLSGSSYNEQFF. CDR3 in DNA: TGCAGCGTCTTAAGCGGGAGCTCCTACAATGAGCAGTTCTTC.